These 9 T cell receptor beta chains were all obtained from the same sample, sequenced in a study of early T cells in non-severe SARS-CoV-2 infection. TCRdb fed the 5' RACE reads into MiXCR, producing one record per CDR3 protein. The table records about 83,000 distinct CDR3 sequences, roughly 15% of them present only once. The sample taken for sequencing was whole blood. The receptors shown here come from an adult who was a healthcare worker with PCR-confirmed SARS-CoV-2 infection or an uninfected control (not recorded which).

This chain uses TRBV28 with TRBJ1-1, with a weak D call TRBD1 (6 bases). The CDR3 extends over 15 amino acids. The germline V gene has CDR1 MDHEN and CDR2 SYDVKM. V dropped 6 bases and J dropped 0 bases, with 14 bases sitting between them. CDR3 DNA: TGTGCCAGCAGAAGGGGGGCCAGATTGAACACTGAAGCTTTCTTT. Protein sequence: CASRRGARLNTEAFF.

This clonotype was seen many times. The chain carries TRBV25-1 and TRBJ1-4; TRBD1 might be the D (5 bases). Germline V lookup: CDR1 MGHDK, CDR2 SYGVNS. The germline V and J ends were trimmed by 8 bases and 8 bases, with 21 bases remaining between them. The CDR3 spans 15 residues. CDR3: CASGHTAWGREKLFF. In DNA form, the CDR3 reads TGTGCCAGCGGTCATACGGCTTGGGGGAGGGAAAAACTGTTTTTT.

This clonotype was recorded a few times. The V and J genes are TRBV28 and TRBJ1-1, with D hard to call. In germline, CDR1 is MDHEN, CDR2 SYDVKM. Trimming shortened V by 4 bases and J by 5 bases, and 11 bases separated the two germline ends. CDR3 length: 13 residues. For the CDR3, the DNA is TGTGCCAGCAGTTCCTCGTGGGGAACTGAAGCTTTCTTT. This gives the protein CASSSSWGTEAFF.

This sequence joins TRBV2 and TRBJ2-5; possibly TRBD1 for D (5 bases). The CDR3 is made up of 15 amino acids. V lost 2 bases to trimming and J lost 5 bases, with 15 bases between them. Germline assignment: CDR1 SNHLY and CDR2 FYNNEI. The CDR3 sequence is CASSEQGRSYETQYF. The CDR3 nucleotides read TGTGCCAGCAGTGAACAGGGCCGAAGTTACGAGACCCAGTACTTC. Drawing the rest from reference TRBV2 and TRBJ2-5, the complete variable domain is EPEVTQTPSHQVTQMGQEVILRCVPISNHLYFYWYRQILGQKVEFLVSFYNNEISEKSEIFDDQFSVERPDGSNFTLKIRSTKLEDSAMYFCASSEQGRSYETQYFGPGTRLLVL.

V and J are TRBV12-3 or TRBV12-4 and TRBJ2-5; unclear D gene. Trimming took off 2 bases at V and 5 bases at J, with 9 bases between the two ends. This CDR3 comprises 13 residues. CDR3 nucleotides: TGTGCCAGCAGTTTACAAGGAGCGGAGACCCAGTACTTC. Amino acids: CASSLQGAETQYF.

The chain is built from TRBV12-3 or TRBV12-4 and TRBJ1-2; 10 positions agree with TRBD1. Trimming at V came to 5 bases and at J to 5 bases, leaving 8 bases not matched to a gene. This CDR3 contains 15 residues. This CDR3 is CASSPRQGATYGYTF. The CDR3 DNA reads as TGTGCCAGCAGTCCCAGACAGGGGGCAACGTATGGCTACACCTTC.

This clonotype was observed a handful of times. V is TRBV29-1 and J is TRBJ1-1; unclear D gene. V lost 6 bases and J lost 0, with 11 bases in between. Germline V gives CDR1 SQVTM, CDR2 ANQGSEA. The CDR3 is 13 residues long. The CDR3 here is CSVNRDMNTEAFF. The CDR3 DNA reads TGCAGCGTAAATCGTGACATGAACACTGAAGCTTTCTTT. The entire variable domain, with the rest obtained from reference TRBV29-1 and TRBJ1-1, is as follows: SAVISQKPSRDICQRGTSLTIQCQVDSQVTMMFWYRQQPGQSLTLIATANQGSEATYESGFVIDKFPISRPNLTFSTLTVSNMSPEDSSIYLCSVNRDMNTEAFFGQGTRLTVV.

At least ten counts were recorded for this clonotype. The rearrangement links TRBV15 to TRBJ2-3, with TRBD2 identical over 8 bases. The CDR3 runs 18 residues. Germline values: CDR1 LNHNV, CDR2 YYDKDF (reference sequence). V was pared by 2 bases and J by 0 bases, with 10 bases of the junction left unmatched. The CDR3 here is CATSRLLLAGRSTDTQYF. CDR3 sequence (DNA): TGTGCCACCAGCAGACTTTTGTTAGCGGGGAGAAGCACAGATACGCAGTATTTT.

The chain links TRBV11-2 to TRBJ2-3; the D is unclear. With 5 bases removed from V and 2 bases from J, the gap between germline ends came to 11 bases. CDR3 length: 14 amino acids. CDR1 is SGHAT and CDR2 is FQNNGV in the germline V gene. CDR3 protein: CASSPHPHTDTQYF. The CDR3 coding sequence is TGTGCCAGCAGCCCCCATCCCCACACAGATACGCAGTATTTT.